The rows below give T cell receptor beta chains drawn from one sample of a study of T cells in Graves' hyperthyroidism and ophthalmopathy. Using its own MiXCR run on the multiplex PCR reads, TCRdb lists one record per CDR3 protein. The sample gives fewer than 450,000 distinct CDR3 sequences, over 12% of which show up once; 25% to 30% is in the top ten. Material: blood. Receptor source: a man over 45 with Graves' ophthalmopathy. The CDR3 runs from the conserved cysteine through the conserved F or W. A D gene is named only where the DNA matches it firmly. Only part of the rows carry a size: once, few, many, or a class if the clone is expanded.

v_gene: TRBV20-1; d_gene: TRBD2; j_gene: TRBJ2-3; len: 15; abundance: NA; CDR3aa: CSARQSSGYTDTQYF; CDR3nt: TGCAGTGCTAGACAATCTAGCGGGTATACAGATACGCAGTATTTT
v_gene: TRBV19; d_gene: NA; j_gene: TRBJ2-1; len: 15; abundance: few; CDR3aa: CASSIERSSYNEQFF; CDR3nt: TGTGCCAGTAGTATTGAGCGGAGCTCCTACAATGAGCAGTTCTTC
v_gene: TRBV6-1; d_gene: NA; j_gene: TRBJ1-1; len: 16; abundance: NA; CDR3aa: CASSRVDRPPSAEAFF; CDR3nt: TGTGCCAGCAGTCGAGTTGACAGGCCGCCGAGCGCTGAAGCTTTCTTT
v_gene: TRBV7-8; d_gene: NA; j_gene: TRBJ1-6; len: 16; abundance: few; CDR3aa: CASSLGTAGGNSPLHF; CDR3nt: TGTGCCAGCAGCTTAGGGACGGCGGGCGGAAATTCACCCCTCCACTTT
v_gene: TRBV29-1; d_gene: NA; j_gene: TRBJ1-1; len: 10; abundance: few; CDR3aa: CSVQNTEAFF; CDR3nt: TGCAGCGTTCAGAACACTGAAGCTTTCTTT
v_gene: TRBV6-1; d_gene: TRBD1; j_gene: TRBJ1-1; len: 15; abundance: many; CDR3aa: CASRPPGQGITEAFF; CDR3nt: TGTGCCAGCAGACCACCGGGACAGGGGATCACTGAAGCTTTCTTT
v_gene: TRBV20-1; d_gene: TRBD2; j_gene: TRBJ2-7; len: 14; abundance: many; CDR3aa: CSAEVQREAYEQYF; CDR3nt: TGCAGTGCAGAGGTTCAGCGGGAGGCCTACGAGCAGTACTTC
v_gene: TRBV4-1; d_gene: NA; j_gene: TRBJ2-7; len: 16; abundance: few; CDR3aa: CASSQESVGQIYEQYF; CDR3nt: TGCGCCAGCAGCCAAGAATCGGTAGGGCAGATCTACGAGCAGTACTTC
v_gene: TRBV6-5; d_gene: NA; j_gene: TRBJ1-6; len: 16; abundance: NA; CDR3aa: CASSYFRGGVKSPLHF; CDR3nt: TGTGCCAGCAGTTACTTTCGGGGGGGTGTTAAATCACCCCTCCACTTT
v_gene: TRBV28; d_gene: TRBD2; j_gene: TRBJ2-1; len: 15; abundance: NA; CDR3aa: CASEEGLYSYNEQFF; CDR3nt: TGTGCCAGCGAAGAGGGACTATACTCCTACAATGAGCAGTTCTTC
v_gene: TRBV6-1; d_gene: TRBD2; j_gene: TRBJ2-7; len: 16; abundance: few; CDR3aa: CASSRRAGGGSSEQYF; CDR3nt: TGTGCCAGCAGCAGAAGGGCGGGAGGGGGGTCGTCAGAGCAGTACTTC
v_gene: TRBV12-3/TRBV12-4; d_gene: NA; j_gene: TRBJ1-2; len: 14; abundance: many; CDR3aa: CASSFWQGGHGYTF; CDR3nt: TGTGCCAGCAGTTTTTGGCAGGGCGGGCATGGCTACACCTTC
v_gene: TRBV2; d_gene: NA; j_gene: TRBJ1-3; len: 14; abundance: few; CDR3aa: CASSILLPGNTIYF; CDR3nt: TGTGCCAGCAGTATACTCCTGCCTGGAAACACCATATATTTT
v_gene: TRBV11-1; d_gene: NA; j_gene: TRBJ1-2; len: 14; abundance: many; CDR3aa: CASSRRDKGDGYTF; CDR3nt: TGTGCCAGCAGCCGCCGGGACAAAGGGGATGGCTACACCTTC
v_gene: TRBV11-2; d_gene: NA; j_gene: TRBJ2-7; len: 11; abundance: NA; CDR3aa: CASSTTWEQYF; CDR3nt: TGTGCCAGCAGCACTACGTGGGAGCAGTACTTC
v_gene: TRBV9; d_gene: NA; j_gene: TRBJ2-2; len: 12; abundance: few; CDR3aa: CASSASGGELFF; CDR3nt: TGTGCCAGCAGCGCGTCGGGCGGGGAGCTGTTTTTT
v_gene: TRBV5-1; d_gene: TRBD2; j_gene: TRBJ2-1; len: 13; abundance: many; CDR3aa: CASRTSGINEQFF; CDR3nt: TGCGCCAGCAGGACGAGCGGGATCAATGAGCAGTTCTTC